The clone carrying this T cell receptor (beta chain) was recorded at least ten times. Antigen specificity is unknown. Per germline, CDR1 MNHNS and CDR2 SASEGT. V was pared by 4 bases and J by 4 bases, with 7 bases of the junction left unmatched. The CDR3 is 15 amino acids. Clones were sequenced by immunoSEQ multiplex PCR, and TCRdb holds only the in-frame ones, with some missing. The table has about 340,000 clones, 73% seen once. This record belongs to a study of shared clonotypes between healthy human individuals. General study results and limits: Compared with memory subsets, naive subsets generally had larger estimated richness. The naive CD4 repertoires of a handful of donors were compared, and roughly 5.1% of clonotypes were shared. Generation probability values for non-shared clonotypes were lower than those for clonotypes shared by all four donors.

V gene TRBV6-1 combines with J gene TRBJ2-3, with 8 nucleotides matching TRBD1. The TCR originated in a man younger than 40 in good health. The sample comprised memory CD4+ T cells sorted from blood. Specified subset: CD45RA-negative fraction. The CDR3 DNA sequence: TGTGCCAGCAGTGGTGACAGGGGAGGTGCAGATACGCAGTATTTT. Residues: CASSGDRGGADTQYF.